This TCR beta chain stems from a study of blood T cell repertoires in COVID-19. Study-wide context: Sample material is recorded as cDNA or gDNA derived from T cells, B-cell-depleted T cells, or PBMCs.

Germline values: CDR1 SGDLS, CDR2 YYNGEE. The CDR3 runs to 14 residues. With V trimmed by 6 bases and J by 5 bases, 10 bases remained unmatched. Here immunoSEQ multiplex PCR was the method, and the copy in TCRdb shows in-frame clones only, minus some. This sample has around 50,000 clones, with 65% to 80% found just once. The origin of this receptor is a human donor with active or convalescent COVID-19. The donor label of this sample is uncertain. The sequenced sample was peripheral blood. V gene TRBV9 combines with J gene TRBJ2-5; 7 bases map to TRBD2. CDR3 coding DNA: TGTGCCAGCACCCCAGCGGGAAACTGGGAGACCCAGTACTTC. This gives the protein CASTPAGNWETQYF.